This TCR beta chain came from a study of T cell responses to AZD1222 COVID-19 vaccine. Study results and caveats: The study sampled repertoires only after the peak T cell response. Increased Spike-specific TCR breadth and depth were observed after two AZD1222 doses.

Points on this clone: The antigen is unknown.

The method was immunoSEQ multiplex PCR; TCRdb's version includes in-frame clones alone and lacks a portion of them. The repertoire holds approximately 180,000 clones, about 88% seen once, with roughly 26% in the top ten. Between the trimmed V and J ends, which lost 0 bases and 4 bases, there was a span of 23 bases. Germline lookup yields CDR1 SGHRS and CDR2 YFSETQ. The CDR3 is made up of 18 amino acids. Sequenced material: peripheral blood, taken 28 days after the second AZD1222 dose. This TCR came from an adult who received the AZD1222 COVID-19 vaccine. This rearrangement joins TRBV5-1 to TRBJ2-7; no reliable D call. DNA of the CDR3: TGCGCCAGCAGCTTGGGCGAATGGTCTACATTTGGGCGGTACGAGCAGTACTTC. This translates into CASSLGEWSTFGRYEQYF.